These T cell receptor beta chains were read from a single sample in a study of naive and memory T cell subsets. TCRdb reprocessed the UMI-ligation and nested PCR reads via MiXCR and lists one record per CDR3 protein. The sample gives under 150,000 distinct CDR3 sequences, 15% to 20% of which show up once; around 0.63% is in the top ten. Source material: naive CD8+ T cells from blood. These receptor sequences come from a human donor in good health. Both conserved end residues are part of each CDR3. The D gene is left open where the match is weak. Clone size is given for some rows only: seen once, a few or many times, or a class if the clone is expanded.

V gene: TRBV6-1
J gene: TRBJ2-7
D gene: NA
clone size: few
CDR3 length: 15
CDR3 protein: CASSEAPGRFYEQYF
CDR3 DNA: TGTGCCAGCAGTGAAGCCCCCGGGCGCTTCTACGAGCAGTACTTC

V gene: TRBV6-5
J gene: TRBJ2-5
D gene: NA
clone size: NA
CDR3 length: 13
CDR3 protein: CASSLLEGETQYF
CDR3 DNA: TGTGCCAGCAGTCTGCTAGAGGGGGAGACCCAGTACTTC

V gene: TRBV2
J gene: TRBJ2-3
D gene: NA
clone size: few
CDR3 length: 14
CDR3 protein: CASSDPGSTDTQYF
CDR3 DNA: TGTGCCAGCAGTGACCCGGGGAGCACAGATACGCAGTATTTT

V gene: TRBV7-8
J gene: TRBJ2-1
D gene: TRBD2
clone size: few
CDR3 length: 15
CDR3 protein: CASSSGLAIRNEQFF
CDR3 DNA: TGTGCCAGCAGCTCGGGACTAGCGATTAGGAATGAGCAGTTCTTC

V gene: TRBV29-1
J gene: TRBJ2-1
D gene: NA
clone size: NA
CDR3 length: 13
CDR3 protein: CSVGALQDDEQFF
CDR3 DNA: TGCAGCGTGGGGGCCCTACAAGATGATGAGCAGTTCTTC

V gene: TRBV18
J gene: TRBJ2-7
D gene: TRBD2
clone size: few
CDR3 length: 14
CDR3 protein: CASSPSGLSYEQYF
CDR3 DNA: TGTGCCAGCTCACCTAGCGGGCTCTCCTACGAGCAGTACTTC

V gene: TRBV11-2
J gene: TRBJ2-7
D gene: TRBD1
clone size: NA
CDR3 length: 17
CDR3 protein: CASSLDRTGGAGYEQYF
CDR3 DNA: TGTGCCAGCAGCTTAGATCGAACAGGGGGCGCAGGATACGAGCAGTACTTC

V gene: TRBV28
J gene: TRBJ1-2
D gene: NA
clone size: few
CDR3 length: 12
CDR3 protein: CASSLGLNGYTF
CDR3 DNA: TGTGCCAGCAGTTTGGGACTGAATGGCTACACCTTC

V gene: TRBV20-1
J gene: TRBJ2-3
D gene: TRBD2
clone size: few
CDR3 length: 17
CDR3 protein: CSAREASGSWKTDTQYF
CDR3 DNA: TGCAGTGCTAGAGAGGCTAGCGGGAGTTGGAAAACAGATACGCAGTATTTT

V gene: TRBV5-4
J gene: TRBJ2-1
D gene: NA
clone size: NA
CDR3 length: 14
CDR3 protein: CASSSPQYFNEQFF
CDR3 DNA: TGTGCCAGCAGCTCTCCCCAGTATTTCAATGAGCAGTTCTTC

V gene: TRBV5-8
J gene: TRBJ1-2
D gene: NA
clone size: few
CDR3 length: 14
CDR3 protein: CASSFTGGNSGYTF
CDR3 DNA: TGTGCCAGCAGCTTTACTGGAGGGAATAGTGGCTACACCTTC

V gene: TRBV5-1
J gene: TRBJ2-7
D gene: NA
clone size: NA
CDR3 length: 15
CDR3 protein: CASSFGGGVYYEQYF
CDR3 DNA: TGCGCCAGCAGCTTTGGTGGGGGCGTTTACTACGAGCAGTACTTC

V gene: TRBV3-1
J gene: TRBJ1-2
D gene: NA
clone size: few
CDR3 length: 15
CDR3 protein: CASSQDPGGVYGYTF
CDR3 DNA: TGTGCCAGCAGCCAAGACCCGGGCGGGGTCTATGGCTACACCTTC

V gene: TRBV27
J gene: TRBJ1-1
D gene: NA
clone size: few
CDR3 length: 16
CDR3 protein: CASSSVGGRGDPEAFF
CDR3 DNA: TGTGCCAGCAGTTCAGTTGGGGGGCGAGGTGACCCTGAAGCTTTCTTT

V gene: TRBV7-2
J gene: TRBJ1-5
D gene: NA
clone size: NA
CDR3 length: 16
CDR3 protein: CASSPGREGTYQPQHF
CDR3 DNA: TGTGCCAGCAGCCCCGGACGGGAGGGAACTTATCAGCCCCAGCATTTT

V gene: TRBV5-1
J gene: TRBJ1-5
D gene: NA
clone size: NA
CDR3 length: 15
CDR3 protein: CASSFGEGENQPQHF
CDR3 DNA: TGCGCCAGCAGCTTTGGGGAGGGGGAAAATCAGCCCCAGCATTTT

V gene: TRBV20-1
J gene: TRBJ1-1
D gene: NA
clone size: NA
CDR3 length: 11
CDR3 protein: CSVSWGTEAFF
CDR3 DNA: TGCAGTGTGTCCTGGGGGACTGAAGCTTTCTTT

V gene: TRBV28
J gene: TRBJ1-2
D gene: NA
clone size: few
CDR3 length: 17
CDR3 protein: CASSLGHRFGVDYGYTF
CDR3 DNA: TGTGCCAGCAGTTTAGGACACCGCTTCGGGGTTGACTATGGCTACACCTTC

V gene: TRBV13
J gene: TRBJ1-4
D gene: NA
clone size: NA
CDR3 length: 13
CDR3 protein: CASSSYPNEKLFF
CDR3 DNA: TGTGCCAGCAGCTCGTACCCTAATGAAAAACTGTTTTTT

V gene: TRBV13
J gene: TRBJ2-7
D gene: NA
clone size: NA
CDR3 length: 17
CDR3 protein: CASSQAPGRREAYEQYF
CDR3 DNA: TGTGCCAGCAGCCAAGCCCCGGGACGAAGAGAAGCCTACGAGCAGTACTTC

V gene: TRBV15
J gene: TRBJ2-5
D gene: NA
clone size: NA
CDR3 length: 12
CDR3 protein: CATSSEKETQYF
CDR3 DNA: TGTGCCACCAGCTCAGAAAAAGAGACCCAGTACTTC

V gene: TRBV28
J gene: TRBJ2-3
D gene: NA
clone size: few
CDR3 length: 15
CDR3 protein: CASSLGEWVGVTQYF
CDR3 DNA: TGTGCCAGCAGTTTAGGGGAGTGGGTGGGTGTAACGCAGTATTTT

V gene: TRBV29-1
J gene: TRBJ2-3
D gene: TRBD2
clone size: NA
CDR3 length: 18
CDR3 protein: CSVEDQGTSGTRTDTQYF
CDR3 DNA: TGCAGCGTTGAAGATCAAGGGACTAGCGGGACACGCACAGATACGCAGTATTTT

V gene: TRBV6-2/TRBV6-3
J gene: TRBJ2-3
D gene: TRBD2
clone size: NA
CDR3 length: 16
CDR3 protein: CASSYAVTSVADTQYF
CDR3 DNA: TGTGCCAGCAGTTACGCCGTTACTAGCGTTGCAGATACGCAGTATTTT

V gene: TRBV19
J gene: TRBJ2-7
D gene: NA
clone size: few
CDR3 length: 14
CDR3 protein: CASSIAGRTYEQYF
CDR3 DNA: TGTGCCAGTAGTATAGCGGGGCGAACCTACGAGCAGTACTTC

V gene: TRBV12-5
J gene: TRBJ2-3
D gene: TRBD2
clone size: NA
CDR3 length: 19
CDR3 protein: CASGLVRTSGRISTDTQYF
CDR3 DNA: TGTGCTAGTGGTTTGGTACGAACTAGCGGGAGGATTAGCACAGATACGCAGTATTTT

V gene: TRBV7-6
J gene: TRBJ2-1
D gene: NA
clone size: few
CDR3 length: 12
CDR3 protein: CASSLALSGQFF
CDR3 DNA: TGTGCCAGCAGCTTAGCGCTCAGTGGGCAGTTCTTC

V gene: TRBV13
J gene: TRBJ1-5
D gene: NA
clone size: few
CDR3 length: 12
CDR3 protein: CASSSPGQPQHF
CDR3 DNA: TGTGCCAGCAGCTCGCCGGGGCAGCCCCAGCATTTT

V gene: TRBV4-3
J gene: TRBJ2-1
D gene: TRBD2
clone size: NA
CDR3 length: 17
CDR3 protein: CASSQIVSSGKNNEQFF
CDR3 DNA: TGCGCCAGCAGCCAAATTGTATCTAGCGGGAAAAACAATGAGCAGTTCTTC

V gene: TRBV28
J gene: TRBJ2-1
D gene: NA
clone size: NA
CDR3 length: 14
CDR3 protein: CASSLAPGVNEQFF
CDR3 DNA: TGTGCCAGCAGTTTAGCTCCTGGGGTCAATGAGCAGTTCTTC

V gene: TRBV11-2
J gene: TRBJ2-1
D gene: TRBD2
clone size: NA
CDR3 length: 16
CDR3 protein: CASSLRSAGVYNEQFF
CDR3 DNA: TGTGCCAGCAGCTTAAGGTCAGCGGGAGTTTACAATGAGCAGTTCTTC

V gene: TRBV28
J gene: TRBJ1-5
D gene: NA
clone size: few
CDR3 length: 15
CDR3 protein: CASRWGDYSNQPQHF
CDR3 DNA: TGTGCCAGCAGGTGGGGGGATTATAGCAATCAGCCCCAGCATTTT

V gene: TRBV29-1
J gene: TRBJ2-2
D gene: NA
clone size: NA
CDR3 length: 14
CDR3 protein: CSVEGQANTGELFF
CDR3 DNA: TGCAGCGTTGAAGGACAGGCGAACACCGGGGAGCTGTTTTTT

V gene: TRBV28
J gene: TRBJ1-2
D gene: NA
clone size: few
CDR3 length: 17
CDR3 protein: CASSLPTGSPNLWSYTF
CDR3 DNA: TGTGCCAGCAGTTTGCCGACAGGATCGCCGAACTTATGGAGCTACACCTTC

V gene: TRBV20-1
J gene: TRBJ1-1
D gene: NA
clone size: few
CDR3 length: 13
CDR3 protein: CSASTGKNTEAFF
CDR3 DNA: TGCAGTGCCTCGACAGGCAAGAACACTGAAGCTTTCTTT

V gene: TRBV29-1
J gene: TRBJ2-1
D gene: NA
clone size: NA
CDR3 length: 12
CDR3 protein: CSVPDIYNEQFF
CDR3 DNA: TGCAGCGTGCCTGACATCTACAATGAGCAGTTCTTC

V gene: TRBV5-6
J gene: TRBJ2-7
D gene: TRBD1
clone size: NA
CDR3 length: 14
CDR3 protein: CASSLEARGYEQYF
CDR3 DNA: TGTGCCAGCAGCTTGGAGGCCAGGGGGTACGAGCAGTACTTC

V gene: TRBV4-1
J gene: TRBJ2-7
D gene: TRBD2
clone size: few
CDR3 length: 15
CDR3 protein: CASSSLVGGIYEQYF
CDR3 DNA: TGCGCCAGCAGTTCCCTTGTCGGGGGGATCTACGAGCAGTACTTC

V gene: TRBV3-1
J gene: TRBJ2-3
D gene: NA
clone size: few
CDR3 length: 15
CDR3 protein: CASSQEAFRTDTQYF
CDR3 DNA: TGTGCCAGCAGCCAAGAAGCCTTCCGAACGGATACGCAGTATTTT

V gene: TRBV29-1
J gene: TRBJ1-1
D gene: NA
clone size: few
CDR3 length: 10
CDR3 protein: CSVVVAEAFF
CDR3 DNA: TGCAGCGTTGTGGTAGCGGAAGCTTTCTTT

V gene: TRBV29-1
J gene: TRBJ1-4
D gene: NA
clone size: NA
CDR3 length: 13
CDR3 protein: CSVEDRQDEKLFF
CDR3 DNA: TGCAGCGTTGAAGATAGACAGGATGAAAAACTGTTTTTT

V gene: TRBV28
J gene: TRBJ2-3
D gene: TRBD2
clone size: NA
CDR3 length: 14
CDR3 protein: CALNSGRSTDTQYF
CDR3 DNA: TGTGCCCTAAATAGCGGGAGAAGCACAGATACGCAGTATTTT

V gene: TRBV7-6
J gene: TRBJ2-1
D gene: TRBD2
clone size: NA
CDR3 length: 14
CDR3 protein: CASNHLAGNNEQFF
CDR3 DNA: TGTGCCAGCAACCACCTAGCGGGAAACAATGAGCAGTTCTTC

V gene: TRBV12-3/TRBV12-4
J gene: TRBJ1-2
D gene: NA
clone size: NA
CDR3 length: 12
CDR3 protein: CASSPSQNGYTF
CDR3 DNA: TGTGCCAGCTCCCCCAGCCAGAATGGCTACACCTTC

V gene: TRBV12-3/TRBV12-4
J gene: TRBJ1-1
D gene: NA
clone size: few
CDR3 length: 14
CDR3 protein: CASSHRGEYTEAFF
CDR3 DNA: TGTGCCAGCAGTCATAGAGGGGAATACACTGAAGCTTTCTTT

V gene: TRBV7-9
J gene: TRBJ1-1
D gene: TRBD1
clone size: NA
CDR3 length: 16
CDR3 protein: CASSSLPEGANTEAFF
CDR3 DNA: TGTGCCAGCAGCTCCCTCCCAGAGGGGGCGAACACTGAAGCTTTCTTT

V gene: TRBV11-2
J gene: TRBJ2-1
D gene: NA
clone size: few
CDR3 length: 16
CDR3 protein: CASSLGTQASYNEQFF
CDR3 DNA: TGTGCCAGCAGCCTAGGGACACAGGCGTCCTACAATGAGCAGTTCTTC

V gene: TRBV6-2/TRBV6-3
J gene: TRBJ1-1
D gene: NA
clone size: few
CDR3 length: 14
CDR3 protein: CASSYGRQNTEAFF
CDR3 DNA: TGTGCCAGCAGTTACGGGCGGCAGAACACTGAAGCTTTCTTT

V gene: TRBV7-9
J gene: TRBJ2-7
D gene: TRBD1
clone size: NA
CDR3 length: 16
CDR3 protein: CASSLSTTTGIDEQYF
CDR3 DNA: TGTGCCAGCAGCTTAAGCACCACGACAGGGATCGACGAGCAGTACTTC

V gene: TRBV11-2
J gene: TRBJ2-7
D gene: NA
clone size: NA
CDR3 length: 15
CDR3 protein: CASSLVTEGRYEQYF
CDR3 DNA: TGTGCCAGCAGCTTAGTCACCGAGGGCAGGTACGAGCAGTACTTC

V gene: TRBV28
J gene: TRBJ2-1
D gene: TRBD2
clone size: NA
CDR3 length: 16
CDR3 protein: CASSFWTSGSKGEQFF
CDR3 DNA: TGTGCCAGCAGTTTTTGGACTAGCGGGAGTAAGGGAGAGCAGTTCTTC